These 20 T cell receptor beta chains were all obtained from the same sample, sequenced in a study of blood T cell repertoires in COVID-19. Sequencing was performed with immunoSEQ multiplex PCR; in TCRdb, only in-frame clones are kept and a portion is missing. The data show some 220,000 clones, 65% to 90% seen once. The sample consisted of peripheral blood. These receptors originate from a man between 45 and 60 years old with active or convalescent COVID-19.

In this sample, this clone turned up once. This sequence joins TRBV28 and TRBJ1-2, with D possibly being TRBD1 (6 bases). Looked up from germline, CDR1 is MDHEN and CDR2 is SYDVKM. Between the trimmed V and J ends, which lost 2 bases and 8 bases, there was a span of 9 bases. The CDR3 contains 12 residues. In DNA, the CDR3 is TGTGCCAGCAGTTTAGGTGACAGGGGCTACACCTTC. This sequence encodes CASSLGDRGYTF.

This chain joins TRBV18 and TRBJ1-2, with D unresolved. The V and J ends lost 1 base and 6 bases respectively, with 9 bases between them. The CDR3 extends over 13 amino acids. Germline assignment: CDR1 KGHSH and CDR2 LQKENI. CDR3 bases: TGTGCCAGCTCACCACAGCGTAATGATGGCTACACCTTC. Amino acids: CASSPQRNDGYTF.

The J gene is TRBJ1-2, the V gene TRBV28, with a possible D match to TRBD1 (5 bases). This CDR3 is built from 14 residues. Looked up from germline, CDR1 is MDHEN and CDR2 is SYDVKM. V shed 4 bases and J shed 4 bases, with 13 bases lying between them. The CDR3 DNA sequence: TGTGCCAGCAGTTCCCTTGGGGCAGGCTATGGCTACACCTTC. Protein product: CASSSLGAGYGYTF.

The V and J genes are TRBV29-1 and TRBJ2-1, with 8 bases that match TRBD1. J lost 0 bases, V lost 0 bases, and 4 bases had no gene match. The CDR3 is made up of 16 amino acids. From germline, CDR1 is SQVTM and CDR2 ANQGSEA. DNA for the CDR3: TGCAGCGTTGAAGAGGGACAGGCAAGCTCCTACAATGAGCAGTTCTTC. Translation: CSVEEGQASSYNEQFF.

The CDR3: CASRGDRTPETQYF. CDR3 DNA: TGCGCCAGCAGGGGCGACAGAACCCCAGAGACCCAGTACTTC. The chain has TRBV5-1 and TRBJ2-5; tentative D call: TRBD1 (5 bases). Per the germline V gene, CDR1 is SGHRS and CDR2 is YFSETQ. This CDR3 contains 14 residues. V lost 5 bases to trimming and J lost 4 bases, with 15 bases between them.

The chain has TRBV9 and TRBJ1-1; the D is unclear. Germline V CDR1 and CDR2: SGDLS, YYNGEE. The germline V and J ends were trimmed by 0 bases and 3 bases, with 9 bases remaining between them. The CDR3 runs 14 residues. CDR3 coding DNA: TGTGCCAGCAGCGTAGGATGGGAGGACACTGAAGCTTTCTTT. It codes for CASSVGWEDTEAFF. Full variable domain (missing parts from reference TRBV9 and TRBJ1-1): DSGVTQTPKHLITATGQRVTLRCSPRSGDLSVYWYQQSLDQGLQFLIQYYNGEERAKGNILERFSAQQFPDLHSELNLSSLELGDSALYFCASSVGWEDTEAFFGQGTRLTVV.

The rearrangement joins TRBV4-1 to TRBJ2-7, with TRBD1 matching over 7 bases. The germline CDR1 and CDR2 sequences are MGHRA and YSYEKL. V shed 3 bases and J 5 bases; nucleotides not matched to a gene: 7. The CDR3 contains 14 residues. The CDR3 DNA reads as TGCGCCAGCAGCCAGAGACAGGGATTCCACGAGCAGTACTTC. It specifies CASSQRQGFHEQYF.

This chain's CDR3 is CASSAGSDRGKLFF. The CDR3 bases are TGTGCCAGCAGTGCGGGCTCTGATCGGGGAAAACTGTTTTTT. The chain is built from TRBV2 and TRBJ1-4; D is undetermined. V was pared by 4 bases and J by 10 bases, with 16 bases between. This CDR3 comprises 14 residues. In germline, CDR1 is SNHLY, CDR2 FYNNEI.

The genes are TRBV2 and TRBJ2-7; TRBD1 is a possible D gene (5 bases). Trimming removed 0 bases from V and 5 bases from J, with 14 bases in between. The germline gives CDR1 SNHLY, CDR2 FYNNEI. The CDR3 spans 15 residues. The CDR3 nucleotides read TGTGCCAGCAGTGAAGCGCTTCAGAACAGGCACGAGCAGTACGTC. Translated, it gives CASSEALQNRHEQYV.

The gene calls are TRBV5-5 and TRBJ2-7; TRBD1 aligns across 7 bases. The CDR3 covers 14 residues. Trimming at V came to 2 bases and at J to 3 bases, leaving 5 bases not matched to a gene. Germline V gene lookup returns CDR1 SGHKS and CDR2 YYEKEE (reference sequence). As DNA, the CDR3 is TGTGCCAGCAGCTTTGGGGCAGGGGGCTACGAGCAGTACTTC. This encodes CASSFGAGGYEQYF.

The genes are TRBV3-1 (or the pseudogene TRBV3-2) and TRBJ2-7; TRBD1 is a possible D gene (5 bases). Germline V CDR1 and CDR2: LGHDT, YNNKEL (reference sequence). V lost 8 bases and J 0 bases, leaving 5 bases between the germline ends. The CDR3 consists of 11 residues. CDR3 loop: CASDSSYEQYV. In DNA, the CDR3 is TGTGCCAGCGACAGCTCCTACGAGCAGTACGTC.

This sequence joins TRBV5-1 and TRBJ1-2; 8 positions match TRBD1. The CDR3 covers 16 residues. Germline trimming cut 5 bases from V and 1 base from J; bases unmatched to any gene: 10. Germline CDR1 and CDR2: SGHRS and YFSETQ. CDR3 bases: TGCGCCAGCAGACCGACAGGGGCCCGGGGTAACTATGGCTACACCTTC. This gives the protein CASRPTGARGNYGYTF.

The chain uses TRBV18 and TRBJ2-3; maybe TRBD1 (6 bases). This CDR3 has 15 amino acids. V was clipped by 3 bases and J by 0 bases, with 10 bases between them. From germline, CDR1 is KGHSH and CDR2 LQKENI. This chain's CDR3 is CASSPGTFSTDTQYF. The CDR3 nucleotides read TGTGCCAGCTCACCTGGGACATTTAGCACAGATACGCAGTATTTT.

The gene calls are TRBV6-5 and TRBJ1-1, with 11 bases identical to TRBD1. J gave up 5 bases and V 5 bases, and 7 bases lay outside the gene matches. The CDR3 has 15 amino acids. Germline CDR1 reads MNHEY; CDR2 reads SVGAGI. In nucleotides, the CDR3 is TGTGCCAGCAGTCCCCGGGACAGGGGGGGGACTGAAGCTTTCTTT. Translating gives CASSPRDRGGTEAFF.

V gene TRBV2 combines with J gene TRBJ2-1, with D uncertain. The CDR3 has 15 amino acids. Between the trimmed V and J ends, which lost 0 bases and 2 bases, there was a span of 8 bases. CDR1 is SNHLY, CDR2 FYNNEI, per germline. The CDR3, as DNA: TGTGCCAGCAGTGAAGCTCCCCTCCCCTACAATGAGCAGTTCTTC. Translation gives CASSEAPLPYNEQFF.

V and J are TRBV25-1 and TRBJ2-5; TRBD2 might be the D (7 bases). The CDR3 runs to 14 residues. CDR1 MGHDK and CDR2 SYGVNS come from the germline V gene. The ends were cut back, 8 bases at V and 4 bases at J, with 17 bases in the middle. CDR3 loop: CASGGRGGSETQYF. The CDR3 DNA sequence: TGTGCCAGCGGCGGTAGGGGGGGGTCAGAGACCCAGTACTTC.

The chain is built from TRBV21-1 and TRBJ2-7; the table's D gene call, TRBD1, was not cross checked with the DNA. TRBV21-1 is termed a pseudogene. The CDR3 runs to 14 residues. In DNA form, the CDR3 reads TGTGCCAGCAGTACTACCGGGACAGGCTACGAGCAGTACTTC. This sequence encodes CASSTTGTGYEQYF.

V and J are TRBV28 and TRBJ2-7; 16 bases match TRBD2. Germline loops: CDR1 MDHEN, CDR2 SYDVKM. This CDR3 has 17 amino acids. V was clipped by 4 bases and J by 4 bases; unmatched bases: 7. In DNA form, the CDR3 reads TGTGCCAGCAGTTCGGGACTAGCGGGGGGGGTTGTGTACGAGCAGTACGTC. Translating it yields CASSSGLAGGVVYEQYV.

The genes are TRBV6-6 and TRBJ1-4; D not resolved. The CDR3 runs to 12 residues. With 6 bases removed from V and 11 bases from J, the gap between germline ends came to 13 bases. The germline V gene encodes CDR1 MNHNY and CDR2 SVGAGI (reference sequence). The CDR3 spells CASSPAGEKLFF. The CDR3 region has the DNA TGTGCCAGCAGCCCCGCGGGCGAGAAACTGTTTTTT.

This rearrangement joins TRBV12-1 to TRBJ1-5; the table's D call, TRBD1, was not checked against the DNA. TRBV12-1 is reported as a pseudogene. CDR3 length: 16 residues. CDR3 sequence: CASSFVAKGPSQPQHF. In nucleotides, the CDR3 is TGTGCCAGCAGCTTTGTAGCTAAGGGGCCCAGTCAGCCCCAGCATTTT.